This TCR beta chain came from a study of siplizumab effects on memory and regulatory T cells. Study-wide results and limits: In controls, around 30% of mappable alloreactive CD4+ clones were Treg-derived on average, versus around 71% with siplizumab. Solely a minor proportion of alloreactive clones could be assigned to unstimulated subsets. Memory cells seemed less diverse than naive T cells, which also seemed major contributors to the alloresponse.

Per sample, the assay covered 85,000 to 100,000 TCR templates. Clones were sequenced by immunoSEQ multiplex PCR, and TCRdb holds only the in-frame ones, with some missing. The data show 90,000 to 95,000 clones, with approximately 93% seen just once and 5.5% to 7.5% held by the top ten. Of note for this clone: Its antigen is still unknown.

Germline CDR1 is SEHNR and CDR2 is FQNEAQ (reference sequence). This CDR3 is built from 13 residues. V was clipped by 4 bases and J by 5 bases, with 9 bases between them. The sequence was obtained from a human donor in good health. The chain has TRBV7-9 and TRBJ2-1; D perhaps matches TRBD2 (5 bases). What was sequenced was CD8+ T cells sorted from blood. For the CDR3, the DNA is TGTGCCAGCAGCTGGTTAGCGAACAATGAGCAGTTCTTC. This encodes CASSWLANNEQFF.